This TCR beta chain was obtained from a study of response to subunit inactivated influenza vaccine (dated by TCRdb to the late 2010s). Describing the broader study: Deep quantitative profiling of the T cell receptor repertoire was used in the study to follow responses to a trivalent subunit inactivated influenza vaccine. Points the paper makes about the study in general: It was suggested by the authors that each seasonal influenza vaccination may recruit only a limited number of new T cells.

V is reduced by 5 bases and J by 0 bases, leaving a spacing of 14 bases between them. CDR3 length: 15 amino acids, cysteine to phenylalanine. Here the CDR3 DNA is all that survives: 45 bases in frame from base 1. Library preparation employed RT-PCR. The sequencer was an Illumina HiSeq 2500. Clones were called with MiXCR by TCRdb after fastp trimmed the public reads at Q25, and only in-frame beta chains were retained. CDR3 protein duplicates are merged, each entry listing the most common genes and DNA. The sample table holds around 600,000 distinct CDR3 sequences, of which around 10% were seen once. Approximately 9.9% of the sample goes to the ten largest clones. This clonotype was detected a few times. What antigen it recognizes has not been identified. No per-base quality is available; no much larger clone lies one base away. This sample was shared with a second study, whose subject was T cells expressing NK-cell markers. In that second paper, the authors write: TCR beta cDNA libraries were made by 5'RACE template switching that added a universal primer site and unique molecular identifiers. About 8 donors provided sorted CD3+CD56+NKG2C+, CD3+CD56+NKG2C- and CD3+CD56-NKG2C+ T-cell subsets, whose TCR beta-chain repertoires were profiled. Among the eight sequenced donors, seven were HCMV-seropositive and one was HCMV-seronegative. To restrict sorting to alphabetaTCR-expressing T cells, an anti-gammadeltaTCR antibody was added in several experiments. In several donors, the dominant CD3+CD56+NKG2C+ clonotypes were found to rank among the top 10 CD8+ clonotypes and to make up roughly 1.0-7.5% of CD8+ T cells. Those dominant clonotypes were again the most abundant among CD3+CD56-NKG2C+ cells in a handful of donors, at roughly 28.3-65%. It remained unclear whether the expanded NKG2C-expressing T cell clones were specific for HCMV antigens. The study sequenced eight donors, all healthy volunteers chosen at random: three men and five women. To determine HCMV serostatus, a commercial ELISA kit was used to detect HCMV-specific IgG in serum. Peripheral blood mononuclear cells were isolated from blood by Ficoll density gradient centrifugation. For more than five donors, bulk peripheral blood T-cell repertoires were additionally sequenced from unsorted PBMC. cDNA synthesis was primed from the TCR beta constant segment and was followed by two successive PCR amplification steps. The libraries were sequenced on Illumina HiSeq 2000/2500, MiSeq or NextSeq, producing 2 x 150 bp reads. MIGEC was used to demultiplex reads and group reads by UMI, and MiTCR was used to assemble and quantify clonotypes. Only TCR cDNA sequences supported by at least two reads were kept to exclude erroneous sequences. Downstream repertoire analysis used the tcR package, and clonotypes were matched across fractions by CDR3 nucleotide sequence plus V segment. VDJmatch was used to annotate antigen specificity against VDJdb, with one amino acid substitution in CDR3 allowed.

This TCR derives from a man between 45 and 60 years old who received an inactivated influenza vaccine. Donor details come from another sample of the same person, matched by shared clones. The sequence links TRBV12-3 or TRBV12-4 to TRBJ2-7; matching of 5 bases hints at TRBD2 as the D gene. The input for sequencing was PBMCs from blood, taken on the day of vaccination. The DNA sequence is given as TGTGCCAGCAGTACCCGGACGGGGATCTCCTACGAGCAGTACTTC. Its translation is CASSTRTGISYEQYF.